Below, 12 T cell receptor beta chains from the same sample are listed, as sequenced in a study of CD8 T cells in Susac syndrome. The RNA input was about 0.5 to 1 ug, and it was reverse transcribed with random hexamers. MiXCR, run by TCRdb on the immunoSEQ multiplex PCR reads, gives a single entry per CDR3 protein. The top ten hold 0.085% to 0.095% of the sample, which has a few hundred thousand distinct CDR3 sequences, 95% seen once. Source material: CD4+ T cells from PBMCs. The receptors stem from a human donor with multiple sclerosis.

The chain joins TRBV7-2 to TRBJ2-3; D uncertain. Trimming left V 4 bases short and J 0 bases short, with 5 bases between. CDR1 and CDR2 (germline): SGHTA, FQGNSA. The CDR3 runs to 13 residues. CDR3 loop: CASSSPSTDTQYF. In DNA, the CDR3 is TGTGCCAGCAGCTCGCCGAGCACAGATACGCAGTATTTT.

V and J are TRBV2 and TRBJ2-7; 8 positions match TRBD1. Trimming removed 7 bases from V and 1 base from J; junction bases left unmatched: 9. Germline V gene lookup returns CDR1 SNHLY and CDR2 FYNNEI. The length of the CDR3 is 15 residues. As DNA, the CDR3 is TGTGCCAGCAATTATGGGACAGGTGCGTCCTACGAGCAGTACTTC. It is translated as CASNYGTGASYEQYF. Supplemented by reference TRBV2 and TRBJ2-7, the full variable domain reads EPEVTQTPSHQVTQMGQEVILRCVPISNHLYFYWYRQILGQKVEFLVSFYNNEISEKSEIFDDQFSVERPDGSNFTLKIRSTKLEDSAMYFCASNYGTGASYEQYFGPGTRLTVT.

CDR3: CSARDLAETSYNEQFF. The CDR3 nucleotides read TGCAGTGCTAGAGATCTGGCAGAAACCTCCTACAATGAGCAGTTCTTC. The chain carries TRBV20-1 and TRBJ2-1; D not resolved. Trimming cost V 0 bases and J 0 bases, with 12 bases left between them. CDR3 size: 16 residues. The germline V gene encodes CDR1 DFQATT and CDR2 SNEGSKA (reference sequence).

The rearrangement links TRBV30 to TRBJ1-3; 8 bases map to TRBD1. This CDR3 comprises 11 residues. V trimming: 4 bases; J trimming: 10 bases; junction bases outside the gene matches: 3. Germline CDR1 and CDR2: GTSNPN and SVGIG (reference sequence). The CDR3 is CAWTGGYTIYF. As DNA, the CDR3 is TGTGCCTGGACAGGGGGCTATACCATATATTTT.

V gene TRBV20-1 combines with J gene TRBJ2-4; D not resolved. The CDR3 sequence is 14 residues long. Trimming removed 0 bases from V and 13 bases from J, with 19 bases in between. The germline V gene encodes CDR1 DFQATT and CDR2 SNEGSKA (reference sequence). The CDR3 here is CSARDLARKMGQYF. In DNA form, the CDR3 reads TGCAGTGCTAGAGATCTTGCTAGAAAAATGGGCCAGTACTTC.

In its sample, this clonotype was seen once. V usage is TRBV20-1 and J usage is TRBJ2-5; tentatively, D is TRBD2 (5 bases). Germline V gives CDR1 DFQATT, CDR2 SNEGSKA (reference sequence). Deletions cut 5 bases from V and 1 base from J, with 11 bases between. This CDR3 has 13 residues. CDR3 coding DNA: TGCAGTGCTTCCCCGGGGTTCCAAGAGACCCAGTACTTC. As protein: CSASPGFQETQYF.

The CDR3 protein is CASTLTANNEKLFF. The CDR3 DNA sequence: TGTGCCAGCACCCTGACAGCAAATAATGAAAAACTGTTTTTT. This rearrangement joins TRBV12-3 or TRBV12-4 to TRBJ1-4; TRBD1 might be the D (5 bases). CDR3 length equals 14 residues. The ends were cut back, 7 bases at V and 4 bases at J, with 13 bases in the middle.

V is TRBV19 and J is TRBJ2-1, with 7 bases aligning to TRBD1. The CDR3 is 16 amino acids. CDR1 and CDR2 (germline): LNHDA, SQIVND (reference sequence). J gave up 4 bases and V 5 bases, and 11 bases lay outside the gene matches. This CDR3 is CASSAPSGQRYNEQFF. Here the CDR3 DNA reads TGTGCCAGTAGTGCCCCCTCGGGACAGAGATACAATGAGCAGTTCTTC.

This clonotype occurred a few times. The J gene is TRBJ1-1, the V gene TRBV3-1; no clear D gene. V lost 3 bases and J 4 bases, leaving 9 bases between the germline ends. This CDR3 is 13 amino acids long. The V gene's germline CDR1 is LGHDT and CDR2 YNNKEL (reference sequence). The CDR3 loop reads CASSQDWGTEAFF. CDR3 DNA: TGTGCCAGCAGCCAGGATTGGGGCACTGAAGCTTTCTTT.

The chain couples TRBV5-4 to TRBJ1-6, with a tentative D call TRBD1 (6 bases). In germline, CDR1 is SGHNT, CDR2 YYREEE (reference sequence). Trimming shortened V by 0 bases and J by 7 bases, and 11 bases separated the two germline ends. This CDR3 region has 15 residues. CDR3: CASSLGGAPNSPLHF. The DNA of the CDR3 is TGTGCCAGCAGCTTGGGGGGGGCGCCCAATTCACCCCTCCACTTT.

The chain joins TRBV3-1 to TRBJ2-3; 7 bases map to TRBD2. Germline trimming cut 4 bases from V and 6 bases from J; bases unmatched to any gene: 10. The CDR3 is 15 amino acids. The germline V gene encodes CDR1 LGHDT and CDR2 YNNKEL (reference sequence). The DNA for the CDR3 is TGTGCCAGCAGCCTGCCGGGGGGAGGATATGATACGCAGTATTTT. It is translated as CASSLPGGGYDTQYF.

This rearrangement joins TRBV12-3 or TRBV12-4 to TRBJ1-2; unclear D gene. V gave up 6 bases and J gave up 2 bases, with 4 bases separating them. The CDR3 contains 11 residues. This chain's CDR3 is CASRRNYGYTF. The CDR3 region has the DNA TGTGCCAGCAGACGGAACTATGGCTACACCTTC.